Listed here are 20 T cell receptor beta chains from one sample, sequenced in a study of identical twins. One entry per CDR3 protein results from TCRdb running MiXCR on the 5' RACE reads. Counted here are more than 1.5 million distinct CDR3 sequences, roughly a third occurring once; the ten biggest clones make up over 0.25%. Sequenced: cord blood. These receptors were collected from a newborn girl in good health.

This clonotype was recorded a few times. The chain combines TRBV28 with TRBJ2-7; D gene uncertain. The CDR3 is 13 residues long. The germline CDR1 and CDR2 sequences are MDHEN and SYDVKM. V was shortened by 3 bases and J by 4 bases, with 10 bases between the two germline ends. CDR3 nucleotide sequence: TGTGCCAGCAGTTTTCAGTTCGGTTACGAGCAGTACTTC. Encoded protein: CASSFQFGYEQYF.

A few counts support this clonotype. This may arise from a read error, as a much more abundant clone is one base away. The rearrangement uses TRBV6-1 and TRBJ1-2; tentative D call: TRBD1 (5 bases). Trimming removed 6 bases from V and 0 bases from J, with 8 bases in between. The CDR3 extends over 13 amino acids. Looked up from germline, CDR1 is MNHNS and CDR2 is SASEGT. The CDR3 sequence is CASRRQSNYGYTF. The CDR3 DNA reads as TGTGCCAGCAGGCGACAGTCTAACTATGGCTACACCTTC.

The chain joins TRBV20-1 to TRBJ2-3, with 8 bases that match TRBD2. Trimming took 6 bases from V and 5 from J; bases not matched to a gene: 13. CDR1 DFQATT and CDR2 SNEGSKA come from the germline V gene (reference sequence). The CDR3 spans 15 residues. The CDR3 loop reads CSAARGGLGEDTQYF. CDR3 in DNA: TGCAGTGCCGCGCGCGGGGGGTTAGGTGAAGATACGCAGTATTTT.

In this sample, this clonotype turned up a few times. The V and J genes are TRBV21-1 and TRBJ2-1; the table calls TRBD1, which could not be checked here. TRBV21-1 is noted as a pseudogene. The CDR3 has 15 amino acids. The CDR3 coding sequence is TGTGCCAGCAGGATTAGCGGGAGAGGGGGGGATGAGCAGTTCTTC. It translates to CASRISGRGGDEQFF.

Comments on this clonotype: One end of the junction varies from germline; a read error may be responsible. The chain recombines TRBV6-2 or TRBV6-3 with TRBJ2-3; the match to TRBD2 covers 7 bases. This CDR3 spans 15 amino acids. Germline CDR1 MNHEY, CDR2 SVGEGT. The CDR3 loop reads CGSSYRGSLGYTQYF. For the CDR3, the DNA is TGTGGCAGCAGTTATCGCGGGAGTCTTGGATATACGCAGTATTTT.

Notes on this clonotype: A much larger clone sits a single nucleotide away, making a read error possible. The CDR3 DNA is TGTGCCAGCAGTCCCCGTCCGACCTACAAGCAGTACTTC. This encodes CASSPRPTYKQYF. The chain uses TRBV27 and TRBJ2-5; D uncertain. Trimming took 5 bases from V and 11 from J, leaving 18 bases between them. This CDR3 comprises 13 residues. CDR1 is MNHEY and CDR2 is SMNVEV in the germline V gene (reference sequence).

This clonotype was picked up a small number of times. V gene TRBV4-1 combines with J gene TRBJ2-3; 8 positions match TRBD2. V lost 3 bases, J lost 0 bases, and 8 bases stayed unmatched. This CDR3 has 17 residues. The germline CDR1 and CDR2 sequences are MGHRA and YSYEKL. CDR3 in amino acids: CASSQTHGGASTDTQYF. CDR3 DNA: TGCGCCAGCAGCCAGACGCACGGGGGGGCCAGCACAGATACGCAGTATTTT.

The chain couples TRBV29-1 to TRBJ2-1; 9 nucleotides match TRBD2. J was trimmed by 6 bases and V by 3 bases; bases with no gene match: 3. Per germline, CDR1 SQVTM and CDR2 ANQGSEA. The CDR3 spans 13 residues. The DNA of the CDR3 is TGCAGCGTTGATGGCGGGGGGGCCAATGAGCAGTTCTTC. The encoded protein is CSVDGGGANEQFF.

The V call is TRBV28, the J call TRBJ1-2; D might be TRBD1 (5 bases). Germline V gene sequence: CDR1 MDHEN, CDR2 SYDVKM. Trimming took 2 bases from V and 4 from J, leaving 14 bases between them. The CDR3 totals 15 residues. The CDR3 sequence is CASSLVPGTAYGYTF. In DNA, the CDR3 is TGTGCCAGCAGTTTAGTTCCAGGGACGGCCTATGGCTACACCTTC.

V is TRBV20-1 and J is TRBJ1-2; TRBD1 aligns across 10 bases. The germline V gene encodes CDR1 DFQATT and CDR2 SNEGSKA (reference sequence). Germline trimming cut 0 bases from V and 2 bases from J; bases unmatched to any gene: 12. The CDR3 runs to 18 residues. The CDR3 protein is CSAREFRQGAVGNYGYTF. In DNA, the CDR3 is TGCAGTGCTAGAGAGTTCCGACAGGGGGCGGTTGGCAACTATGGCTACACCTTC.

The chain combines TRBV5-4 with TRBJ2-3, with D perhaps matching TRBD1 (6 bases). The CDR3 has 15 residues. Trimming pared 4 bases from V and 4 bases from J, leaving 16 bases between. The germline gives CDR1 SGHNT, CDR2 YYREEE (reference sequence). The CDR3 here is CASSRDIKRADTQYF. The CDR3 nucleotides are TGTGCCAGCAGCCGGGACATCAAAAGGGCAGATACGCAGTATTTT.

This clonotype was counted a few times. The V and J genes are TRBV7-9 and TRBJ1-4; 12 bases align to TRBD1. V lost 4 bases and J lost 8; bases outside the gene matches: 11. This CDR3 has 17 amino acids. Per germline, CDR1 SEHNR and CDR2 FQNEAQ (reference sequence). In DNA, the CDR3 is TGTGCCAGCAGCTACGTGGGACAGGGGGCTAGCATGGAAAAACTGTTTTTT. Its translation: CASSYVGQGASMEKLFF.

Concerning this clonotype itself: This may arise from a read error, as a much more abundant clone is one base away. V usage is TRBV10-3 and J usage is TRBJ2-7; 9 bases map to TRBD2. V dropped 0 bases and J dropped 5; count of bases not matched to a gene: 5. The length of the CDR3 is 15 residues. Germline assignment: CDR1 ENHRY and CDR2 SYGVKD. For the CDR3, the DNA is TGTGCCATCAGTGAGTCCGCTAGCGGGGACCACGAGCAGTACTTC. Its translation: CAISESASGDHEQYF.

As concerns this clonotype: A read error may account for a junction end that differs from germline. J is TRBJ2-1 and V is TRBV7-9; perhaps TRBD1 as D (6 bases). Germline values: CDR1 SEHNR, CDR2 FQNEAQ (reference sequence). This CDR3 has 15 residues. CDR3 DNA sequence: TGTGCCTGCAGCTTAAGGACGACAGGAAACAATGAGCAGTTCTTC. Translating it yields CACSLRTTGNNEQFF.

The chain's CDR3 is CASNPITGKGANVLTF. The CDR3 DNA is TGTGCCAGCAACCCGATAACAGGGAAAGGGGCCAACGTCCTGACTTTC. The V and J genes are TRBV7-9 and TRBJ2-6; D perhaps matches TRBD1 (6 bases). V was trimmed by 7 bases and J by 4 bases, leaving 17 bases between them. Germline loops: CDR1 SEHNR, CDR2 FQNEAQ (reference sequence). The CDR3 extends over 16 amino acids. Full variable domain (outside the CDR3, taken from reference TRBV7-9 and TRBJ2-6): DTGVSQNPRHKITKRGQNVTFRCDPISEHNRLYWYRQTLGQGPEFLTYFQNEAQLEKSRLLSDRFSAERPKGSFSTLEIQRTEQGDSAMYLCASNPITGKGANVLTFGAGSRLTVL.

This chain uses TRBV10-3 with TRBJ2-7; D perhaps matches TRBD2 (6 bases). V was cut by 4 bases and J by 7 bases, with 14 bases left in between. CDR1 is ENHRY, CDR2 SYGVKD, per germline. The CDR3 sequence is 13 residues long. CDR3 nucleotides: TGTGCCATCAGTGCGGGAGCCTACAATGAGCAGTACTTC. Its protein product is CAISAGAYNEQYF.

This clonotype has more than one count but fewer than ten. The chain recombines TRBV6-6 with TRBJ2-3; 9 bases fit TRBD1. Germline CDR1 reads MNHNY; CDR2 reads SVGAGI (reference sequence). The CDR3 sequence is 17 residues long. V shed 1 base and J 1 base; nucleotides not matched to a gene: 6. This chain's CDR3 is CASSYWDREGRTDTQYF. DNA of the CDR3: TGTGCCAGCAGTTACTGGGACAGGGAAGGGCGCACAGATACGCAGTATTTT.

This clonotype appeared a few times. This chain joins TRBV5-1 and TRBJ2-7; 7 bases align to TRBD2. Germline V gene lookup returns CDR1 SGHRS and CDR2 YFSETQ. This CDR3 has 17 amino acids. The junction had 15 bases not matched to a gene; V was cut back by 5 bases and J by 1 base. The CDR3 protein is CASSPRVGTISSYEQYF. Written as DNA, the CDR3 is TGCGCCAGCAGTCCCAGGGTGGGGACTATCTCATCCTACGAGCAGTACTTC. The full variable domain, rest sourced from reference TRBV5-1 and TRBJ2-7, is KAGVTQTPRYLIKTRGQQVTLSCSPISGHRSVSWYQQTPGQGLQFLFEYFSETQRNKGNFPGRFSGRQFSNSRSEMNVSTLELGDSALYLCASSPRVGTISSYEQYFGPGTRLTVT.

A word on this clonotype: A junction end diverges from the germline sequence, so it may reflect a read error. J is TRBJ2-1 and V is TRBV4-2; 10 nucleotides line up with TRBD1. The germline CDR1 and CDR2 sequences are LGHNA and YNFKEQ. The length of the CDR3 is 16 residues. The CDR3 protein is CAGSPRDRGTYNEQVF. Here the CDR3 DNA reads TGTGCCGGCAGCCCCCGGGACAGGGGAACCTACAATGAGCAGGTCTTC.

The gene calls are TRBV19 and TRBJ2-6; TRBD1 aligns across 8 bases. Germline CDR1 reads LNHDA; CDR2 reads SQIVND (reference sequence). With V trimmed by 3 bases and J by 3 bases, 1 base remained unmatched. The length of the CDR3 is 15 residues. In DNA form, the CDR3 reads TGTGCCAGTAGTATTGACAGGGGTGGGGCCAACGTCCTGACTTTC. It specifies CASSIDRGGANVLTF.